This T cell receptor beta chain was documented in a study of blood T cell repertoires in COVID-19. Repertoires were generated with immunoSEQ multiplex PCR, while TCRdb's copy carries only in-frame clones and drops some. Of around 300,000 clones in the sample, about nine tenths are singletons; the top ten hold 0.94%. This receptor was obtained from a woman between 40 and 55 years old who had recovered from COVID-19. What was sequenced was peripheral blood.

Written as DNA, the CDR3 is TGTGCCAGCAGCTTAGGGGGACTAGCGGGGCCCTTGATGAATGAGCAGTTCTTC. This encodes CASSLGGLAGPLMNEQFF. The V call is TRBV7-2, the J call TRBJ2-1; 13 bases are shared with TRBD2. The CDR3 has 18 amino acids. CDR1 SGHTA and CDR2 FQGNSA come from the germline V gene. Unmatched junction bases numbered 10, after V lost 1 base and J lost 7 bases.